The source of this TCR beta chain is a study of vaccination effects on CD4 cells after COVID-19. CD4+ T cells were isolated after around 10 days of culture. Study observations and caveats: Few convalescent patients and no early post-infection timepoints were included in the study. Vaccine-induced clones in healthy vaccinees cross-reacted with common cold coronaviruses in only 1 of 255 cases.

Using immunoSEQ multiplex PCR, the repertoire was profiled, and TCRdb retains in-frame clones only, with some absent. The data contain 32,000 or so clones, about 70% of them singletons. The CDR3 has 12 residues. Germline V CDR1 and CDR2: KGHSH, LQKENI. V gave up 2 bases and J gave up 1 base, with 2 bases separating them. On this clone itself: Its matching antigen is unknown.

The gene calls are TRBV18 and TRBJ1-1; D remains ambiguous. This clonotype originated in a human donor who received a COVID-19 vaccine. The sample in question was CD4+ T cells from PBMCs cultured without peptide, obtained before COVID-19 vaccination. The CDR3 coding sequence is TGTGCCAGCTCACCAGGGAACACTGAAGCTTTCTTT. Protein sequence: CASSPGNTEAFF.